This section outlines one T cell receptor beta chain sequence together with its context. Its antigen remains unidentified. The V end was cut by 0 bases, the J end by 4 bases, with 18 bases between. This CDR3 is built from 16 residues. Germline V gives CDR1 GTSNPN, CDR2 SVGIG (reference sequence). The entry originates in a study of cytomegalovirus exposure and HLA in healthy donors. Vbeta (60) and Jbeta (13) primers were used in the PCR. Clones were read by immunoSEQ multiplex PCR, and TCRdb kept only the in-frame ones, dropping some. The table records some 190,000 clones, roughly 80% of them present only once. The study's findings and limits: Further analysis, carried out later, found HLA-associated TCR beta chains more clonally expanded than equally common other chains.

This rearrangement joins TRBV30 to TRBJ2-5; tentative D call: TRBD1 (5 bases). The receptor comes from a man aged 35 to 55 in good health and CMV-seropositive. Sequencing was done on a sample of PBMCs. The CDR3 DNA is TGTGCCTGGAGTGTCGGTGGACACCCAACAGGAGAGACCCAGTACTTC. Protein product: CAWSVGGHPTGETQYF. The entire variable domain, with the rest obtained from reference TRBV30 and TRBJ2-5, is as follows: SQTIHQWPATLVQPVGSPLSLECTVEGTSNPNLYWYRQAAGRGLQLLFYSVGIGQISSEVPQNLSASRPQDRQFILSSKKLLLSDSGFYLCAWSVGGHPTGETQYFGPGTRLLVL.